Below, one TCR beta chain is given with its context. The antigen this receptor binds is unknown. No much larger clone is present one base from it, and per-base qualities are unavailable. This sample was taken from a study of OX40 agonist ivuxolimab in advanced cancers. Turning to the overall study: Ivuxolimab was an agonistic, fully human IgG2 monoclonal antibody directed against OX40 (CD134), a costimulatory receptor. Of the approximately 54 patients in dose escalation, 19 had hepatocellular carcinoma, some 15 had melanoma, 9 had renal cell carcinoma and 9 had head and neck cancer. Patients were allowed to have had prior anti-PD-1, anti-PD-L1 or anti-CTLA-4 therapy, and 40% to 45% of the dose-escalation patients had previously received checkpoint inhibitors. A male proportion of 82.7% and a mean age of about 60 years, ranging from about 20 to 79, were recorded for the dose-escalation cohort. Intravenous ivuxolimab was administered to patients every 2 weeks at six dose levels: 0.01, 0.1, 0.3, 1.5, 3 and 10 mg/kg. Partial responses were achieved by three dose-escalation patients, of whom one had hepatocellular carcinoma and two had cutaneous melanoma. Peripheral TCRbeta sequencing was intended to test whether TCR sequence diversity was altered and clonal T-cell expansion was caused by ivuxolimab. The monotherapy dose-escalation portion (N of about 50 patients) of the phase I ivuxolimab trial is reported in the paper.

Patients with autoimmune disease history or receiving systemic immunosuppression were excluded from the trial. Peripheral blood for TCR sequencing was collected from all dose cohorts at baseline, on cycle 4 day 1, and on cycle 7 day 1. Samples came from an open-label, multicenter, first-in-human phase I dose-escalation trial of ivuxolimab. The trial enrolled adults with locally advanced or metastatic head and neck squamous cell, hepatocellular, melanoma or renal cell carcinoma. Before TCR sequencing, CD4+ T cells and CD8+ T cells from peripheral blood were sorted into separate populations. Overall study results and their limits: After ivuxolimab, expanded clones were on average more numerous among CD8+ T cells than among CD4+ T cells. Partial responders in the 0.1-3.0 mg/kg groups had among the lowest normalized peripheral clonal expansion, especially among CD8+ T cells. Antigen specificity was not determined for the clonally expanded peripheral T cells. Clonal expansion of both CD4+ and CD8+ blood T cells was observed from baseline to week 6 at doses 0.1 to 3.0 mg/kg. Low levels of normalized T-cell clonal expansion were also seen in some patients who did not respond.

To sequence the TCRbeta CDR3 region, genomic DNA was isolated from the sorted cells. The immunoSEQ Assay was used to sequence the TCRbeta CDR3 regions. TCRdb took this table from immuneACCESS and kept in-frame rearrangements with V and J called. Such tables lack part of the clones; where checked against another copy, unresolved V genes explain under half of the gap, and the rest is unexplained. This sample comprises 90,000 or so clones, 80% to 95% of them detected only once. The ten most abundant clones make up around 3.3% of the sample. The germline V gene (reference sequence) supplies CDR1 SGHNT and CDR2 YYREEE. There are 14 amino acids in the CDR3, from cysteine to phenylalanine inclusive. Only the CDR3 region is kept as DNA, spanning 42 bases read in frame from base 1. V is trimmed back by 1 base and J by 7 bases, and the junction contains 6 bases that no gene match accounts for.

The rearranged segments are TRBV5-4 and TRBJ1-2; 8 central nucleotides agree with TRBD1. Sequencing used CD4+ or CD8+ T cells sorted from blood, obtained in a trial of the OX40 agonist ivuxolimab. This sequence was found in an adult with an advanced solid tumor such as melanoma, head and neck, liver or kidney cancer. The sequence in DNA is TGTGCCAGCAGCTTGCTGCAGGGGGCGTCTGGCTACACCTTC. Its coded protein is CASSLLQGASGYTF.